This TCR beta chain came from a study of regulatory T cells in long-lasting Graves disease. Time point meaning: newly diagnosed GD, antithyroid drugs for less than 3 months. Construction of the TCR library relied on RNA isolated from PBMCs. Researchers made TCR beta libraries by using iRepertoire HTBI primers and running Arm-PCR on CDR3 regions. MiXCR, applied by TCRdb to the multiplex PCR reads, yields one record per CDR3 protein. Seen here are about 420,000 distinct CDR3 sequences, roughly 17% observed once, and the top ten hold about 23%. In addition, the sample was reused for a study of T cells in Graves' hyperthyroidism and ophthalmopathy.

Sequencing was performed on peripheral blood mononuclear cells (PBMCs), taken at new diagnosis, from a patient treated with antithyroid drugs. The sequence derives from a young woman with Graves disease.

Here the CDR3 reads CSVLPGTGTYEQYF. The CDR3 DNA follows: TGCAGCGTTCTACCCGGGACAGGAACCTACGAGCAGTACTTC. This chain uses TRBV29-1 with TRBJ2-7; 8 bases are shared with TRBD1. The V segment lost 5 bases and the J segment 2 bases; nucleotides outside the gene matches: 8. Germline V gene lookup returns CDR1 SQVTM and CDR2 ANQGSEA. CDR3 length equals 14 residues.